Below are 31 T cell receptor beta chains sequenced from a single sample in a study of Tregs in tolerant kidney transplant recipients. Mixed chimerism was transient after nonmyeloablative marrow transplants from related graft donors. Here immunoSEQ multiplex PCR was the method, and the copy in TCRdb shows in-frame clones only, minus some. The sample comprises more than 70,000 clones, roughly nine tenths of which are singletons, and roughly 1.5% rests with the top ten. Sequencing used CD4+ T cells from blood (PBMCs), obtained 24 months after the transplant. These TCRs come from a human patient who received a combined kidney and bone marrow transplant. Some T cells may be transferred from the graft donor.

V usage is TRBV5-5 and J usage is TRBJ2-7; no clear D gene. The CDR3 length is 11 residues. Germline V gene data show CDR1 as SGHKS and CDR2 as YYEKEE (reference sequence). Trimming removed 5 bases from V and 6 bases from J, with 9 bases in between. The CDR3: CASSGQLEQYF. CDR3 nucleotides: TGTGCCAGCAGTGGGCAGCTCGAGCAGTACTTC.

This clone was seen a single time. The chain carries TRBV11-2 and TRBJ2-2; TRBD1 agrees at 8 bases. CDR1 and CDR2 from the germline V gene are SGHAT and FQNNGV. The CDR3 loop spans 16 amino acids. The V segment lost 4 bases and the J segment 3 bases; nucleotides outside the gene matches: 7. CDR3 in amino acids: CASSSTWTGYTGELFF. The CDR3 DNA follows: TGTGCCAGCAGCTCTACTTGGACAGGGTACACCGGGGAGCTGTTTTTT.

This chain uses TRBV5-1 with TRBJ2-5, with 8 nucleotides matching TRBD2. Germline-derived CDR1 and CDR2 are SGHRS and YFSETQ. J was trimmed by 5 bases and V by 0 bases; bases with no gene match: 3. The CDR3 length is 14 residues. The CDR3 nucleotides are TGCGCCAGCAGCTTGGCCGGGGGGGTGGAGACCCAGTACTTC. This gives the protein CASSLAGGVETQYF.

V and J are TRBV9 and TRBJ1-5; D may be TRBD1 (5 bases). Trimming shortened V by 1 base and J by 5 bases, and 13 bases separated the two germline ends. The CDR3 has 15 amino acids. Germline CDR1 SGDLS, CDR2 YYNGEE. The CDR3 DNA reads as TGTGCCAGCAGCGTATACGGGGGGTACGATCAGCCCCAGCATTTT. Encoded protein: CASSVYGGYDQPQHF.

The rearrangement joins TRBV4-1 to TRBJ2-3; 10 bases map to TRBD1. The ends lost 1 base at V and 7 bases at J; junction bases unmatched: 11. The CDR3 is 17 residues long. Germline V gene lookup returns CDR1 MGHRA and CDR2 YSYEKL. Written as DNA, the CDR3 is TGCGCCAGCAGCCAAGGCGTCTGGGGACAGGGGCGGAATACGCAGTATTTT. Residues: CASSQGVWGQGRNTQYF.

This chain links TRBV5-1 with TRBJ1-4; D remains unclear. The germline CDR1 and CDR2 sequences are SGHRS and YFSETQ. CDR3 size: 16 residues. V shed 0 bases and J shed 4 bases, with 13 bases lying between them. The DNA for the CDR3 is TGCGCCAGCAGCTTGGGGGTGGGCGCCGGTAATGAAAAACTGTTTTTT. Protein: CASSLGVGAGNEKLFF.

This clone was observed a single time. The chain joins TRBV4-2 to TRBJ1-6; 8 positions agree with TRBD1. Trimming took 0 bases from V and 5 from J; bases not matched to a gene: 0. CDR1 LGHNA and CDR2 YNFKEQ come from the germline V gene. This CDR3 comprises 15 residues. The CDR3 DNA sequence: TGTGCCAGCAGCCAAGAGGACAGGGATAATTCACCCCTCCACTTT. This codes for CASSQEDRDNSPLHF.

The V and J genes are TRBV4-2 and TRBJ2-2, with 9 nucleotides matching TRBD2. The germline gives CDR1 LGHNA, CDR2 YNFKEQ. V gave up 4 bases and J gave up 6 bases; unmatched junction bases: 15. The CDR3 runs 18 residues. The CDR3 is CASSPRETSGSGPGELFF. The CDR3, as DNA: TGTGCCAGCAGCCCCCGGGAAACTAGCGGGTCTGGGCCCGGGGAGCTGTTTTTT.

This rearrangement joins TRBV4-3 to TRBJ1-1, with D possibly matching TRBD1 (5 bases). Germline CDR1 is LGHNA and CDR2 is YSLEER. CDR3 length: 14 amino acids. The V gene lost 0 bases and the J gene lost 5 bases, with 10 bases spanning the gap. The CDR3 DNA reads TGCGCCAGCAGCCAAGAATGGAGGGGAACTGAAGCTTTCTTT. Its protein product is CASSQEWRGTEAFF.

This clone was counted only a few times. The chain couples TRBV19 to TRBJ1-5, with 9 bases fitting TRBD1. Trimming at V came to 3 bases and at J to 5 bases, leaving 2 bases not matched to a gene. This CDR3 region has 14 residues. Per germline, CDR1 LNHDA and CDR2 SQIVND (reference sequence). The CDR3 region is CASSIRTGDQPQHF. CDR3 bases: TGTGCCAGTAGTATTAGGACAGGGGATCAGCCCCAGCATTTT.

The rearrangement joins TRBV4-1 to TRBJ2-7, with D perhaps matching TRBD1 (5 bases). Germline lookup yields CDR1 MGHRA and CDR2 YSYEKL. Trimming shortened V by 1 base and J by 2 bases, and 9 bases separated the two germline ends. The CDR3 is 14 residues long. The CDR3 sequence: CASSQVGPPYEQYF. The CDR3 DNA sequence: TGCGCCAGCAGCCAAGTGGGGCCCCCCTACGAGCAGTACTTC.

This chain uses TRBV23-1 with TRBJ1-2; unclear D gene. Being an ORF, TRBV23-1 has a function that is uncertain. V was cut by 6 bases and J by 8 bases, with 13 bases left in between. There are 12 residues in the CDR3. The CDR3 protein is CASSPDISGYTF. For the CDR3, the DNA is TGCGCCAGCAGCCCTGACATAAGCGGCTACACCTTC.

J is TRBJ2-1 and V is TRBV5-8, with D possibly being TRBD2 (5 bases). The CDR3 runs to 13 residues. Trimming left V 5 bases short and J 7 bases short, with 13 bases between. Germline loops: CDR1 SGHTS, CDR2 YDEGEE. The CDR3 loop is CASSRGSGNEQFF. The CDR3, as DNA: TGTGCCAGCAGTCGGGGTTCGGGGAATGAGCAGTTCTTC.

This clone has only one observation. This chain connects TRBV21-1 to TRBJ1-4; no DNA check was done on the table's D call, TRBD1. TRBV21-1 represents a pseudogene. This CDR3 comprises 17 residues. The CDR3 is CASRKSGTGGFYEKLFF. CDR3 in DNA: TGTGCCAGCAGAAAATCGGGGACAGGGGGCTTTTATGAAAAACTGTTTTTT.

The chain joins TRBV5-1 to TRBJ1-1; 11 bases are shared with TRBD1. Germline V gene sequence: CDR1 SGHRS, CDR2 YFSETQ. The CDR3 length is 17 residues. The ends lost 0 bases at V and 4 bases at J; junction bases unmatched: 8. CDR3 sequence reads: CASSLVPAGTGGTEAFF. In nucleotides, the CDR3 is TGCGCCAGCAGCTTGGTACCGGCCGGGACAGGGGGCACTGAAGCTTTCTTT.

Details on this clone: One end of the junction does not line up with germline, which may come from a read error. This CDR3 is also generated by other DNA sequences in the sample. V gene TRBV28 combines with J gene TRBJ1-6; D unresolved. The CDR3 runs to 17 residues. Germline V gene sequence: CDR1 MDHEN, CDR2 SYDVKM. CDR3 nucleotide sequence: TGTGCCAGCACCCGACGGTTGGGCAGCCTCTATAATTCCCCCCTCCACTTT. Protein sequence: CASTRRLGSLYNSPLHF.

CDR3 coding DNA: TGTGCCAGCAGTTCAGGGTTGAACACTGAAGCTTTCTTT. This sequence encodes CASSSGLNTEAFF. The chain couples TRBV5-5 to TRBJ1-1; a weak D match, TRBD1 (5 bases). The germline CDR1 and CDR2 sequences are SGHKS and YYEKEE (reference sequence). This CDR3 spans 13 amino acids. The V end was cut by 5 bases, the J end by 0 bases, with 8 bases between.

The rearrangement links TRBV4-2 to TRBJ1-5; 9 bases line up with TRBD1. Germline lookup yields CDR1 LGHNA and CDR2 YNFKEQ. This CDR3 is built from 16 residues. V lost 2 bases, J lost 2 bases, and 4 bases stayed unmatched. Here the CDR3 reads CASSQSRTGGNQPQHF. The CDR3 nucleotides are TGTGCCAGCAGCCAAAGTAGGACAGGGGGCAATCAGCCCCAGCATTTT.

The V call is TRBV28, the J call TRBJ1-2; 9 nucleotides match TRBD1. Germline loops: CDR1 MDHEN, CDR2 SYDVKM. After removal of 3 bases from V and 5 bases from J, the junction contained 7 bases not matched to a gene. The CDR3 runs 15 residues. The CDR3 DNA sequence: TGTGCCAGCAGTTTTTTGGGACAGGGCCGTTATGGCTACACCTTC. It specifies CASSFLGQGRYGYTF.

The CDR3 DNA reads as TGTGCCAGCAGCCAACTAGCAATGGGCACCGGGGAGCTGTTTTTT. Protein product: CASSQLAMGTGELFF. The rearrangement uses TRBV14 and TRBJ2-2, with a tentative D call TRBD2 (5 bases). The CDR3 length is 15 residues. From germline, CDR1 is SGHDN and CDR2 FVKESK. V was shortened by 2 bases and J by 4 bases, with 11 bases between the two germline ends.

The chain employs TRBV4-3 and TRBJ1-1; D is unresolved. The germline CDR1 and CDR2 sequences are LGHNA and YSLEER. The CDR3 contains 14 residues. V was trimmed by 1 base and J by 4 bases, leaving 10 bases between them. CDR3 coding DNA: TGCGCCAGCAGCCAAGTTCCGTCTCTCACTGAAGCTTTCTTT. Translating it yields CASSQVPSLTEAFF.

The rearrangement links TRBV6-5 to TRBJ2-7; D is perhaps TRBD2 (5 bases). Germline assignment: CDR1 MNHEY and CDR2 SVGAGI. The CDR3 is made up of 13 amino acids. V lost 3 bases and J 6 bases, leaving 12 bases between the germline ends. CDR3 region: CASSYTLASEQYF. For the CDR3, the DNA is TGTGCCAGCAGTTATACCCTAGCATCCGAGCAGTACTTC.

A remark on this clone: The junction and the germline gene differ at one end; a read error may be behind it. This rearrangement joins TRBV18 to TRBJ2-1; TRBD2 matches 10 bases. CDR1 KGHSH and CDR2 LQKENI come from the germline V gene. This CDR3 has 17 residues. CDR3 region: CASSPVFTSGILNEQLF. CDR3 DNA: TGTGCCAGCTCACCAGTCTTTACTAGCGGGATTCTCAATGAGCAGCTCTTC.

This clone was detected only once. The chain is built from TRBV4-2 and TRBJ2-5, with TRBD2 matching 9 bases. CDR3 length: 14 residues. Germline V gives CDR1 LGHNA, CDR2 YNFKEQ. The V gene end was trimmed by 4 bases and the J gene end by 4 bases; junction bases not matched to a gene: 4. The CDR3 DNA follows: TGTGCCAGCAGCCCGGGACTAGCCGGAGAGACCCAGTACTTC. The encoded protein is CASSPGLAGETQYF.

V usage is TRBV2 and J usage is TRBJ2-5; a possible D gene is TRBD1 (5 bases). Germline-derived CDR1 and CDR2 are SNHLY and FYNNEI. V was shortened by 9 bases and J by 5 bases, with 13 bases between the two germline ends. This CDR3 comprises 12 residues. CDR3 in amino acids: CASFAGWETQYF. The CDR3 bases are TGTGCCAGTTTTGCAGGGTGGGAGACCCAGTACTTC.

In DNA form, the CDR3 reads TGTGCCAGCAGTGATCTAGCGGGAGTCTACGAGCAGTACTTC. Protein sequence: CASSDLAGVYEQYF. The chain joins TRBV7-9 to TRBJ2-5, with TRBD2 matching over 10 bases. The J call may be mistaken, given a closer DNA end match to TRBJ2-7. CDR1 and CDR2 from the germline V gene are SEHNR and FQNEAQ (reference sequence). CDR3 length: 14 residues.

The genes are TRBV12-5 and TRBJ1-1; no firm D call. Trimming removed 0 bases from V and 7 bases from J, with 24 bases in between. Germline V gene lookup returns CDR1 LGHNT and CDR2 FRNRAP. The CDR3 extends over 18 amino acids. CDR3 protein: CASGLVLSGPGLDYEAFF. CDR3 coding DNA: TGTGCTAGTGGTTTGGTACTGTCAGGCCCTGGGCTTGACTATGAAGCTTTCTTT.

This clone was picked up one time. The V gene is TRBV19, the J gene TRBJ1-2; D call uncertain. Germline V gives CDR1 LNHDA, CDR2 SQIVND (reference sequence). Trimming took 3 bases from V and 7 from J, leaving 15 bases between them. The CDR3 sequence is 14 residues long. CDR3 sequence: CASSMARNIRGYTF. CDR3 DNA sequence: TGTGCCAGTAGTATGGCGCGGAATATACGTGGCTACACCTTC.

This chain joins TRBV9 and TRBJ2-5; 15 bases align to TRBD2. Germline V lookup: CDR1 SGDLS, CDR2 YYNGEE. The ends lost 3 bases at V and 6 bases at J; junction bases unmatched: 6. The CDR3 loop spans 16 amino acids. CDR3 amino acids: CASSAGLAGGRKTQYF. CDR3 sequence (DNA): TGTGCCAGCAGCGCAGGACTAGCGGGGGGGCGGAAGACCCAGTACTTC.

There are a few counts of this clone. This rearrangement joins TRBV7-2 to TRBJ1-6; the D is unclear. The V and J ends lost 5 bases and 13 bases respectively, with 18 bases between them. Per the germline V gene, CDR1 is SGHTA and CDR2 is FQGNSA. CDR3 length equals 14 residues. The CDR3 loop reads CASSLPYTPNPLHF. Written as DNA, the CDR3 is TGTGCCAGCAGCCTCCCATACACACCGAATCCCCTCCACTTT.

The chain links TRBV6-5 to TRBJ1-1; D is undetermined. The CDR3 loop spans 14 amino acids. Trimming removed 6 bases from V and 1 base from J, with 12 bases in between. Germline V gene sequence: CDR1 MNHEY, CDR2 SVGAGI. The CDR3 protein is CASRIRRENTEAFF. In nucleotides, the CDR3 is TGTGCCAGCAGGATCCGGAGGGAGAACACTGAAGCTTTCTTT.